The entry that follows covers one T cell receptor (beta chain) sequence. Its antigen specificity is not known. Per-base quality was not reported, and no clone a single base away is much larger than it. The CDR1 and CDR2 encoded by the germline V gene are SGHRS and YFSETQ. V loses 2 bases of germline sequence and J loses 6 bases, and the interval between the two ends is 11 bases. The CDR3 has 13 amino acids, counting the end cysteine and phenylalanine. Only CDR3 DNA is held: 39 bases, read in frame from base 1. This entry is derived from a study of shared clonotypes between healthy human individuals (dated by TCRdb to the early 2020s). At the level of the whole study: The cohort comprised a couple of women and three men aged 18 to 49 years. Per donor, three plates each were used for CD4 naive and CD4 memory, two for CD8 naive, and one for CD8 memory. To estimate repertoire size and how much clonotype sharing occurs between individuals, the study deeply sequenced the blood TCR repertoires of about five healthy adults. Different laboratories and diverse techniques were used to prepare libraries and sequence TCR repertoires, to increase sequencing depth and limit assay-specific biases. Leukapheresis yielded between about 0.85 and 9.5 billion PBMCs per donor.

Using the deep immunoSEQ assay, TCR CDR3 regions were amplified from genomic DNA by multiplex PCR. Genomic DNA extracted from each cell subset was distributed evenly over all wells of several immunoSEQ 96-well plates, and each plate served as one replicate. For sorted subsets, each replicate PCR was loaded with approximately 200 ng genomic DNA, equivalent to 30,000 or so T cell genomes. The purified libraries were quantified using a Qubit 3.0 fluorometer, sized with a Bioanalyzer 2100, and then quantified again using the KAPA Library Quantification kit. A separate single-read 150-cycle Illumina NextSeq 550 flow cell was used to sequence each immunoSEQ 96-well plate. Per the source publication's procedure: Because the immunoSEQ output included only junctional sequences and no quality scores, the filtering could not be the same as the filtering used for full-length reads. Sequences were annotated with PyIR, a Python wrapper for IgBLAST v1.9, and V/J genes and CDR3 were assigned using IMGT germline references. Reads were removed for weak V/J assignments (E-value above 1e-6), missing CDR3, stop codons, out-of-frame junctions, or ambiguous translated residues. A V3J clonotype was defined by an identical inferred V gene, J gene, and CDR3 amino acid sequence. Percentage overlap between repertoires was computed as shared unique clonotypes divided by the size of the smaller repertoire. Three approaches were used to assess repertoire richness: RTK rarefaction, the Chao1 estimator, and Recon v2.1 estimates of unobserved clonotypes. Generation probabilities were computed with OLGA for all TCRbeta clonotypes obtained by the gDNA method from several donors. TCRdb stores this immuneACCESS table with in-frame sequences only. Part of the clones is absent; in the studies checked, under half of the shortfall reflects unresolved V genes, and no reason is known for the rest. The D gene and trimming were derived from the DNA, and the V and J assignments and clone size from that table. The sample yields about 980,000 clones; around 80% were counted once. Jointly, the top ten make up nearly 1.5% of the sample.

The donors were healthy, HIV-negative adults with no recently reported acute infections or vaccinations. All donors were Caucasian adults living in Nashville, Tennessee, USA. CD4+ T cells were enriched by magnetic negative selection, after which naive cells were positively selected on CD45RA and the negative fraction was taken as the memory subset. Blood was obtained by leukapheresis, after which PBMCs were separated by Ficoll-Histopaque density gradient centrifugation and cryopreserved in liquid nitrogen vapor phase. Purity and quantity of every magnetically sorted T cell population were checked by analytical flow cytometry. Genomic DNA was isolated from every sorted fraction and measured by UV absorbance on a Nanodrop 2000c. General findings and caveats noted by the study authors: Only blood was sampled, and tissue TCR repertoires likely differ from those in blood. Estimated clonotype richness was generally larger for naive than for memory subsets. Sharing across four donors was observed for 4.5% to 6.5% of naive CD4, 3% to 3.5% of naive CD8, about 2.5% of memory CD4, and about 0.39% of memory CD8 clonotypes. Because the study included a small number of donors, the genetic and exposure-history diversity represented was limited. Even with the large sequencing depth, rarefaction of the sorted-subset datasets indicated that sequencing was incomplete. Based on pairwise subsampling, the degree of clonotype sharing among donors was expected to be affected by sequencing depth. Clonotypes shared by all four sorted-subset donors showed higher generation probabilities than non-shared clonotypes.

The sequence came from a man between 18 and 35 years old in good health. Here the chain combines TRBV5-1 and TRBJ1-1; the D gene lacks a confident call. The sequenced material came from memory CD4+ T cells sorted from blood. According to the study, the label for this sample's cell subset or site signals: CD45RA-negative fraction. CDR3 loop: CASSFGVSAEAFF. The DNA sequence is given as TGCGCCAGCAGCTTTGGGGTCTCCGCTGAAGCTTTCTTT. The reference TRBV5-1 and TRBJ1-1 proteins fill in what lies around the CDR3, so the full variable domain reads KAGVTQTPRYLIKTRGQQVTLSCSPISGHRSVSWYQQTPGQGLQFLFEYFSETQRNKGNFPGRFSGRQFSNSRSEMNVSTLELGDSALYLCASSFGVSAEAFFGQGTRLTVV.